One and the same sample provided the 11 T cell receptor beta chains below, sequenced in a study of neoadjuvant nivolumab and ipilimumab in lung cancer. The protocol was immunoSEQ multiplex PCR, while the TCRdb copy is restricted to in-frame clones and leaves out a portion. The profile shows 5,000 to 6,500 clones, approximately 65% of them singletons. Sequenced material: tumor tissue, taken after neoadjuvant nivolumab, alone or with ipilimumab, at or shortly before surgery. Every receptor here comes from an adult with non-small cell lung cancer.

V and J are TRBV9 and TRBJ1-2; D unclear. The V and J ends lost 0 bases and 0 bases respectively, with 3 bases between them. The CDR3 runs to 13 residues. Germline V gives CDR1 SGDLS, CDR2 YYNGEE. The CDR3 is CASSVGTNYGYTF. CDR3 coding DNA: TGTGCCAGCAGCGTAGGCACTAACTATGGCTACACCTTC. Variable domain in full (rest from reference TRBV9 and TRBJ1-2): DSGVTQTPKHLITATGQRVTLRCSPRSGDLSVYWYQQSLDQGLQFLIQYYNGEERAKGNILERFSAQQFPDLHSELNLSSLELGDSALYFCASSVGTNYGYTFGSGTRLTVV.

This sequence joins TRBV27 and TRBJ1-2; 8 bases line up with TRBD1. This CDR3 spans 16 amino acids. With 2 bases clipped from V and 4 bases from J, the junction kept 9 bases outside the gene matches. The germline V gene encodes CDR1 MNHEY and CDR2 SMNVEV (reference sequence). CDR3 DNA sequence: TGTGCCAGCAGTTTAAAGGGAAACAGGGGGGTCTATGGCTACACCTTC. It is translated as CASSLKGNRGVYGYTF.

This sequence joins TRBV7-8 and TRBJ2-7; 9 bases agree with TRBD2. Looked up from germline, CDR1 is SGHVS and CDR2 is FQNEAQ. CDR3 length equals 15 residues. Germline trimming cut 5 bases from V and 4 bases from J; bases unmatched to any gene: 9. CDR3 region: CASSRYSGRTYEQYF. The CDR3 DNA follows: TGTGCCAGCAGCCGGTATAGCGGGAGAACGTACGAGCAGTACTTC.

This clone has just a few counts. The rearrangement links TRBV28 to TRBJ2-1; D is possibly TRBD1 (5 bases). Trimming shortened V by 3 bases and J by 2 bases, and 8 bases separated the two germline ends. Germline CDR1 and CDR2: MDHEN and SYDVKM. The CDR3 runs 14 residues. In DNA form, the CDR3 reads TGTGCCAGCAGTTTCAGGGCAACCTACAATGAGCAGTTCTTC. Translated: CASSFRATYNEQFF.

Only a few counts were recorded for this clone. A junction end diverges from the germline sequence, so it may reflect a read error. This chain uses TRBV28 with TRBJ2-2, with D unclear. CDR1 MDHEN and CDR2 SYDVKM come from the germline V gene. This CDR3 comprises 12 residues. The CDR3, as DNA: TGTGCCAGCAGCTTATACACCGGGGAGCTGTTTTTT. Protein product: CASSLYTGELFF. The variable domain in full, completed from reference TRBV28 and TRBJ2-2, reads DVKVTQSSRYLVKRTGEKVFLECVQDMDHENMFWYRQDPGLGLRLIYFSYDVKMKEKGDIPEGYSVSREKKERFSLILESASTNQTSMYLCASSLYTGELFFGEGSRLTVL.

The chain joins TRBV7-9 to TRBJ2-7, with 7 bases matching TRBD1. Per the germline V gene, CDR1 is SEHNR and CDR2 is FQNEAQ (reference sequence). The CDR3 loop spans 17 amino acids. Trimming took 2 bases from V and 6 from J; bases not matched to a gene: 16. The CDR3: CASSLKGWSRGQGEQYF. CDR3 nucleotides: TGTGCCAGCAGCTTAAAGGGATGGAGTAGGGGGCAGGGCGAGCAGTACTTC. Full variable domain (rest looked up from reference TRBV7-9 and TRBJ2-7): DTGVSQNPRHKITKRGQNVTFRCDPISEHNRLYWYRQTLGQGPEFLTYFQNEAQLEKSRLLSDRFSAERPKGSFSTLEIQRTEQGDSAMYLCASSLKGWSRGQGEQYFGPGTRLTVT.

J is TRBJ1-5 and V is TRBV5-4; tentatively, D is TRBD1 (6 bases). Trimming took off 2 bases at V and 7 bases at J, with 16 bases between the two ends. The CDR3 consists of 15 residues. Germline V gene sequence: CDR1 SGHNT, CDR2 YYREEE (reference sequence). In DNA form, the CDR3 reads TGTGCCAGCAGCTTAGGGGGTGAGAAATGGCAGCCCCAGCATTTT. Its translation: CASSLGGEKWQPQHF.

The rearrangement links TRBV18 to TRBJ2-2; D gene unclear. The CDR3 runs to 11 residues. Trimming shortened V by 1 base and J by 13 bases, and 7 bases separated the two germline ends. From germline, CDR1 is KGHSH and CDR2 LQKENI. Here the CDR3 DNA reads TGTGCCAGCTCACCACGCGGCCCGCTGTTTTTT. As protein: CASSPRGPLFF.

The gene calls are TRBV6-1 and TRBJ1-1; D perhaps matches TRBD1 (5 bases). Germline CDR1 reads MNHNS; CDR2 reads SASEGT. V lost 4 bases, J lost 0 bases, and 12 bases lay in between. The CDR3 covers 15 residues. The CDR3 protein is CASSARGVVNTEAFF. CDR3 bases: TGTGCCAGCAGTGCCAGAGGGGTGGTGAACACTGAAGCTTTCTTT.

The V call is TRBV7-3, the J call TRBJ2-7; D not resolved. CDR1 and CDR2 from the germline V gene are SGHTA and FQGTGA. The CDR3 totals 13 residues. Trimming left V 2 bases short and J 4 bases short, with 9 bases between. The DNA for the CDR3 is TGTGCCAGCAGCTTAGAAAGGGAATACGAGCAGTACTTC. Protein: CASSLEREYEQYF. The full variable domain, completed using reference TRBV7-3 and TRBJ2-7, is GAGVSQTPSNKVTEKGKYVELRCDPISGHTALYWYRQSLGQGPEFLIYFQGTGAADDSGLPNDRFFAVRPEGSVSTLKIQRTERGDSAVYLCASSLEREYEQYFGPGTRLTVT.

Relative to its sample, this clone is medium-sized (0.01 to 0.1%). V is TRBV5-6 and J is TRBJ2-7, with D tentatively TRBD2 (5 bases). The CDR3 consists of 12 residues. Germline loops: CDR1 SGHDT, CDR2 YYEEEE. The ends were cut back, 6 bases at V and 6 bases at J, with 13 bases in the middle. Here the CDR3 DNA reads TGTGCCAGCACCAGTGGAGGTGTCGAGCAGTACTTC. Its protein is CASTSGGVEQYF.